These 21 T cell receptor beta chains came from one sample sequenced in a study of T cell responses to AZD1222 COVID-19 vaccine. TCRdb keeps only in-frame clones here, not all; method: immunoSEQ multiplex PCR. Of 150,000 or so clones in the sample, 94% are singletons; the top ten hold about 0.64%. Sample: peripheral blood, taken on day 0 of AZD1222 vaccination. All receptors come from an adult in good health.

The V call is TRBV27, the J call TRBJ1-4, with a weak D call TRBD1 (6 bases). This CDR3 has 16 amino acids. Germline loops: CDR1 MNHEY, CDR2 SMNVEV (reference sequence). Trimming took off 5 bases at V and 0 bases at J, with 13 bases between the two ends. CDR3 amino acids: CASSRIGTPTNEKLFF. In DNA, the CDR3 is TGTGCCAGCAGTAGGATTGGGACACCAACTAATGAAAAACTGTTTTTT.

CDR3 in amino acids: CASSYSRVAGASGNEQFF. DNA for the CDR3: TGTGCCAGCAGTTACTCGCGGGTAGCGGGAGCAAGTGGCAATGAGCAGTTCTTC. The chain is built from TRBV6-2 or TRBV6-3 and TRBJ2-1, with 9 bases aligning to TRBD2. The CDR3 length is 18 residues. Germline loops: CDR1 MNHEY, CDR2 SVGEGT. Trimming removed 0 bases from V and 6 bases from J; junction bases left unmatched: 12.

This clone has a single count. J is TRBJ2-7 and V is TRBV24-1; D tentatively reads TRBD1 or TRBD2 (6 bases each). The CDR3 loop spans 20 amino acids. Per the germline V gene, CDR1 is KGHDR and CDR2 is SFDVKD. With 4 bases removed from V and 0 bases from J, the gap between germline ends came to 27 bases. CDR3 protein: CATSDHRGRDHYLFSYEQYF. The DNA of the CDR3 is TGTGCCACCAGTGACCACCGGGGGCGGGACCACTACCTCTTCTCCTACGAGCAGTACTTC.

The genes are TRBV28 and TRBJ2-3; the D gene is possibly TRBD2 (5 bases). CDR1 is MDHEN and CDR2 is SYDVKM in the germline V gene. The CDR3 is 14 residues long. V was clipped by 1 base and J by 3 bases, with 8 bases between them. The CDR3 protein is CASSLYPGTDTQYF. The CDR3 DNA follows: TGTGCCAGCAGTTTATATCCGGGAACAGATACGCAGTATTTT.

J is TRBJ1-5 and V is TRBV15; D call uncertain. Germline CDR1 is LNHNV and CDR2 is YYDKDF (reference sequence). The CDR3 has 14 residues. Trimming took off 4 bases at V and 1 base at J, with 8 bases between the two ends. CDR3 residues: CATSTLGSNQPQHF. The CDR3 DNA reads as TGTGCCACCAGCACATTGGGCAGCAATCAGCCCCAGCATTTT.

V gene TRBV2 combines with J gene TRBJ2-1; tentative D call: TRBD1 (6 bases). V was shortened by 8 bases and J by 11 bases, with 22 bases between the two germline ends. The germline V gene has CDR1 SNHLY and CDR2 FYNNEI. The CDR3 runs to 14 residues. Written as DNA, the CDR3 is TGTGCCAGCCTTGCCCCGATAGGGGGAGATAAGCAGTTCTTC. This translates into CASLAPIGGDKQFF.

The chain couples TRBV5-4 to TRBJ1-1; D is possibly TRBD1 (5 bases). Trimming cost V 2 bases and J 11 bases, with 22 bases left between them. This CDR3 region has 15 residues. Germline assignment: CDR1 SGHNT and CDR2 YYREEE (reference sequence). CDR3 DNA: TGTGCCAGCAGCTTAAGCAGGGCGAGCGTCGTCGGGGCTTTCTTT. It specifies CASSLSRASVVGAFF. The entire variable domain, with the rest obtained from reference TRBV5-4 and TRBJ1-1, is as follows: ETGVTQSPTHLIKTRGQQVTLRCSSQSGHNTVSWYQQALGQGPQFIFQYYREEENGRGNFPPRFSGLQFPNYSSELNVNALELDDSALYLCASSLSRASVVGAFFGQGTRLTVV.

V usage is TRBV7-3 and J usage is TRBJ2-2; D is undetermined. Trimming removed 5 bases at V and 6 bases at J, with 13 bases between. CDR1 and CDR2 from the germline V gene are SGHTA and FQGTGA. CDR3 length equals 14 residues. CDR3 protein: CASSLRREAGELFF. Written as DNA, the CDR3 is TGTGCCAGCAGCCTTCGCCGTGAGGCCGGGGAGCTGTTTTTT. The entire variable domain, with the rest obtained from reference TRBV7-3 and TRBJ2-2, is as follows: GAGVSQTPSNKVTEKGKYVELRCDPISGHTALYWYRQSLGQGPEFLIYFQGTGAADDSGLPNDRFFAVRPEGSVSTLKIQRTERGDSAVYLCASSLRREAGELFFGEGSRLTVL.

The genes are TRBV15 and TRBJ2-1; 10 bases fit TRBD2. This CDR3 spans 15 amino acids. Trimming took 6 bases from V and 7 from J; bases not matched to a gene: 9. CDR1 is LNHNV and CDR2 is YYDKDF in the germline V gene (reference sequence). CDR3 amino acids: CATRGSSGSRNEQFF. In DNA form, the CDR3 reads TGTGCCACCAGGGGGTCTAGCGGGAGCAGAAATGAGCAGTTCTTC.

The chain links TRBV2 to TRBJ1-5; a weak D match, TRBD1 (5 bases). Germline CDR1 reads SNHLY; CDR2 reads FYNNEI. The CDR3 runs 14 residues. The germline V and J ends were trimmed by 6 bases and 7 bases, with 16 bases remaining between them. CDR3 in amino acids: CASREPWGDQPQHF. CDR3 sequence (DNA): TGTGCCAGCAGGGAGCCCTGGGGGGACCAGCCCCAGCATTTT.

The chain is built from TRBV29-1 and TRBJ2-7, with D perhaps TRBD1 (6 bases). CDR3 size: 11 residues. Trimming cost V 7 bases and J 4 bases, with 11 bases left between them. The V gene's germline CDR1 is SQVTM and CDR2 ANQGSEA. The CDR3 region is CSAIRGYEQYF. In DNA form, the CDR3 reads TGCAGCGCAATAAGGGGGTACGAGCAGTACTTC.

The J gene is TRBJ1-1, the V gene TRBV27, with 8 bases lining up with TRBD1. The CDR3 sequence is 15 residues long. Germline V gives CDR1 MNHEY, CDR2 SMNVEV (reference sequence). V lost 7 bases to trimming and J lost 5 bases; unmatched junction nucleotides: 12. CDR3 sequence (DNA): TGTGCCAGCATGAGGACAGGGCGACTGAGGACTGAAGCTTTCTTT. It encodes CASMRTGRLRTEAFF.

This chain links TRBV5-1 with TRBJ1-1, with a weak D call TRBD1 (5 bases). This CDR3 region has 16 residues. V dropped 0 bases and J dropped 0 bases, with 12 bases sitting between them. Germline V gene lookup returns CDR1 SGHRS and CDR2 YFSETQ. CDR3 amino acids: CASSLEAGPMNTEAFF. The CDR3 DNA is TGCGCCAGCAGCTTGGAGGCGGGGCCGATGAACACTGAAGCTTTCTTT.

CDR3 nucleotides: TGTGCCAGCAGCTTAGGGGGGAACAGCAATCAGCCCCAGCATTTT. Translating gives CASSLGGNSNQPQHF. The J gene is TRBJ1-5, the V gene TRBV7-3; D possibly corresponds to TRBD1 (5 bases). This CDR3 has 15 amino acids. The germline V and J ends were trimmed by 2 bases and 1 base, with 9 bases remaining between them. CDR1 SGHTA and CDR2 FQGTGA come from the germline V gene.

This clone was detected only once. The chain employs TRBV3-1 (or the pseudogene TRBV3-2) and TRBJ2-1; 12 nucleotides match TRBD2. Germline V gene data show CDR1 as LGHDT and CDR2 as YNNKEL (reference sequence). J gave up 4 bases and V 8 bases, and 12 bases lay outside the gene matches. This CDR3 is built from 17 residues. CDR3 amino acids: CASSAGRGLAGYNEQFF. In nucleotides, the CDR3 is TGTGCCAGCTCTGCTGGACGAGGACTAGCGGGGTACAATGAGCAGTTCTTC.

V is TRBV5-5 and J is TRBJ1-1; 9 positions agree with TRBD1. The V gene's germline CDR1 is SGHKS and CDR2 YYEKEE (reference sequence). Unmatched junction bases numbered 15, after V lost 1 base and J lost 5 bases. The CDR3 covers 18 residues. The CDR3 DNA follows: TGTGCCAGCAGCTTGAGGATATACAGGGGGCATAGTGGGACTGAAGCTTTCTTT. As protein: CASSLRIYRGHSGTEAFF.

The V and J genes are TRBV19 and TRBJ1-5, with 9 bases identical to TRBD1. There are 15 residues in the CDR3. V was pared by 7 bases and J by 2 bases, with 6 bases of the junction left unmatched. CDR1 is LNHDA, CDR2 SQIVND, per germline (reference sequence). In nucleotides, the CDR3 is TGTGCCAGTATTTCGGACAGGGGCGGCAATCAGCCCCAGCATTTT. Translation gives CASISDRGGNQPQHF.

This chain connects TRBV6-6 to TRBJ1-5; D is uncertain. Germline CDR1 is MNHNY and CDR2 is SVGAGI (reference sequence). Trimming left V 1 base short and J 4 bases short, with 5 bases between. The CDR3 is 13 residues long. CDR3 nucleotides: TGTGCCAGCAGTTACTGGGGAAATCAGCCCCAGCATTTT. This sequence encodes CASSYWGNQPQHF.

This chain connects TRBV11-2 to TRBJ2-1; D unclear. With 1 base removed from V and 8 bases from J, the gap between germline ends came to 12 bases. This CDR3 has 14 amino acids. From germline, CDR1 is SGHAT and CDR2 FQNNGV. CDR3 region: CASSLGRVSDEQFF. CDR3 nucleotide sequence: TGTGCCAGCAGCTTAGGACGGGTCAGCGATGAGCAGTTCTTC.

V is TRBV29-1 and J is TRBJ2-6; weak D call: TRBD1 (5 bases). The CDR3 covers 15 residues. Per germline, CDR1 SQVTM and CDR2 ANQGSEA. V was pared by 6 bases and J by 2 bases, with 14 bases between. The CDR3 region has the DNA TGCAGCGTCCGGTCAGGGATCGCTGGGGCCAACGTCCTGACTTTC. Residues: CSVRSGIAGANVLTF.

This chain connects TRBV7-2 to TRBJ2-7, with 13 positions matching TRBD2. Germline CDR1 reads SGHTA; CDR2 reads FQGNSA. The CDR3 has 15 residues. V lost 5 bases and J lost 2; bases outside the gene matches: 3. The CDR3 bases are TGTGCCAGCAGCCAGACTAGCGGGGGGCCCTACGAGCAGTACTTC. It yields the protein CASSQTSGGPYEQYF.